This T cell receptor beta chain was captured in a study of T cell repertoires in cytomegalovirus infection. From germline, CDR1 is WNHNN and CDR2 SYGVQD (reference sequence). The CDR3 sequence is 13 residues long. Trimming took 8 bases from V and 1 from J, leaving 11 bases between them. This clonotype was detected a few times. No antigen is known for it. TCRdb passed the reads through MiXCR, listing each CDR3 protein once. Among 650,000 to 850,000 distinct CDR3 sequences, almost 30% were seen once, and the ten largest hold less than 15%. This chain connects TRBV10-1 to TRBJ2-5; D may correspond to TRBD1 or TRBD2 (5 bases each). The source of this sequence is a human donor in good health (CMV status not recorded). Some clones in this sample may be carry-over from other donors' samples. The source was cultured CD8+ T cells from PBMCs, collected from culture after CMV antigen stimulation. CDR3 sequence (DNA): TGCGCCAGCGGCCGAGGGGTCCAAGAGACCCAGTACTTC. Amino acids: CASGRGVQETQYF.